Listed below are T cell receptor beta chains from one sample, sequenced in a study of radiation and T cells in renal cell carcinoma. Some clones are missing from TCRdb's copy, which holds only in-frame ones; the method was immunoSEQ multiplex PCR. This sample has about 64,000 clones, with about 80% found just once. The input for sequencing was blood, taken from a patient whose treatment included radiotherapy and nephrectomy. The receptors shown here come from a man aged 60-69 years with renal cell carcinoma. CDR3s include the opening cysteine and the closing phenylalanine or tryptophan. Each record gives: D gene, V gene, J gene, clone size, CDR3 length, CDR3 DNA, CDR3 protein. The D gene is left open where the match is weak. Size values are once, few and many counts, or a class for expanded clones, and some rows have none.

.	TRBV12-5	TRBJ1-2	.	17	TGTGCTAGGGAATTCCGGGACACCTTACTAGCTAACTATGGCTACACCTTC	CAREFRDTLLANYGYTF
.	TRBV10-3	TRBJ2-3	.	15	TGTGCCATCAAACCCATGGCGAGCGGCACAGATACGCAGTATTTT	CAIKPMASGTDTQYF
TRBD2	TRBV7-6	TRBJ2-5	.	16	TGTGCCAGCAGCTTGGGCGGGAGGGCTAACCAAGAGACCCAGTACTTC	CASSLGGRANQETQYF
.	TRBV13	TRBJ2-7	.	18	TGTGCCAGCAGCTTATATGTTAGCTCGAGCGGGCTCTCCTACGAGCAGTACTTC	CASSLYVSSSGLSYEQYF
.	TRBV6-1	TRBJ1-1	.	16	TGTGCCAGCAGTGAAGGCGTAAGGGGAGGGGACACTGAAGCTTTCTTT	CASSEGVRGGDTEAFF
TRBD1	TRBV7-9	TRBJ2-2	.	15	TGTGCCAGCAGCCTTGGGACAGCTTACACCGGGGAGCTGTTTTTT	CASSLGTAYTGELFF
.	TRBV7-2	TRBJ2-1	once	15	TGTGCCAGCAGCTTAGTTGTGGCGGACCACAATGAGCAGTTCTTC	CASSLVVADHNEQFF
.	TRBV7-2	TRBJ2-2	.	14	TGTGCCAGCAGCTTAGCTCCCGGGACCGGGGAGCTGTTTTTT	CASSLAPGTGELFF
.	TRBV11-2	TRBJ1-1	.	14	TGTGCCAGCAGCTGGGACACTGAGAACACTGAAGCTTTCTTT	CASSWDTENTEAFF
.	TRBV5-1	TRBJ2-5	.	14	TGCGCCAGCAGCTTGTTTTCAGGGGCCGAGACCCAGTACTTC	CASSLFSGAETQYF